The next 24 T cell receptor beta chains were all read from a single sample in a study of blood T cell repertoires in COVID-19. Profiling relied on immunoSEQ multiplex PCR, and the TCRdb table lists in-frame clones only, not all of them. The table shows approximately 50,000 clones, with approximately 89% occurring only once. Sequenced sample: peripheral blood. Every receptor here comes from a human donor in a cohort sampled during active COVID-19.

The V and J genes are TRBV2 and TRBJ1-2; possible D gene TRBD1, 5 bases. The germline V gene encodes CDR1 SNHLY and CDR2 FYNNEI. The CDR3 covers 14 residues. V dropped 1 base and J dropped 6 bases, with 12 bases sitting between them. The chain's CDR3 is CASSEVSAGHGYTF. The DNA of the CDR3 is TGTGCCAGCAGTGAAGTCTCCGCAGGGCATGGCTACACCTTC.

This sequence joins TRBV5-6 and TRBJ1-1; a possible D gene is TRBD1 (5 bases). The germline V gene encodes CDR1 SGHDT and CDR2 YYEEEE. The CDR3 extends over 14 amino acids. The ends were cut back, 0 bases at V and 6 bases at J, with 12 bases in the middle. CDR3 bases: TGTGCCAGCAGCTTGGATGCAGGGTGGGCTGAAGCTTTCTTT. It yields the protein CASSLDAGWAEAFF.

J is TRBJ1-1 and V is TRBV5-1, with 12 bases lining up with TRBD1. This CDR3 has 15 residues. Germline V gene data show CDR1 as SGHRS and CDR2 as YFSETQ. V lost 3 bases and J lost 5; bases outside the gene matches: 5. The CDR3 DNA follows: TGCGCCAGCAGCTGGGCGGGACAGGGGGCGACTGAAGCTTTCTTT. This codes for CASSWAGQGATEAFF.

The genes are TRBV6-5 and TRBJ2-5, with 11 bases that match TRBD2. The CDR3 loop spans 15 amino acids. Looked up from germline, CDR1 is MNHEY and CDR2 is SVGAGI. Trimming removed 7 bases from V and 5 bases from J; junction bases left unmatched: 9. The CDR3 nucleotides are TGTGCCAGCAAAGGAGGTAGCGGGGGGGAGGAGACCCAGTACTTC. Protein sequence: CASKGGSGGEETQYF.

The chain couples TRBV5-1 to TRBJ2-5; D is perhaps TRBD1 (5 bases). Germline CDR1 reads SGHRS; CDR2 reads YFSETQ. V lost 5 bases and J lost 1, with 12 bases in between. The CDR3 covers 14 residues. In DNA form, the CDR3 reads TGCGCCAGCAGTCCTCAGGGATCCCAAGAGACCCAGTACTTC. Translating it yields CASSPQGSQETQYF.

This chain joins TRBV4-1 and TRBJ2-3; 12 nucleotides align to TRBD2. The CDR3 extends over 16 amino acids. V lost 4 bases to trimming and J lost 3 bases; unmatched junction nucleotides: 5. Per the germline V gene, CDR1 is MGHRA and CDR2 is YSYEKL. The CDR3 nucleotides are TGCGCCAGCAGCCCTGGGCTAGCGGGGGGGACAGATACGCAGTATTTT. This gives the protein CASSPGLAGGTDTQYF.

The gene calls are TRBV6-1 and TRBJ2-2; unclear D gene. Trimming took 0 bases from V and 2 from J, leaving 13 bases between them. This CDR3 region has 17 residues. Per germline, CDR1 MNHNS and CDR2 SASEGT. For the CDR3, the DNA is TGTGCCAGCAGTGAAGCGTTGGCCAGTCGCAACACCGGGGAGCTGTTTTTT. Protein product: CASSEALASRNTGELFF.

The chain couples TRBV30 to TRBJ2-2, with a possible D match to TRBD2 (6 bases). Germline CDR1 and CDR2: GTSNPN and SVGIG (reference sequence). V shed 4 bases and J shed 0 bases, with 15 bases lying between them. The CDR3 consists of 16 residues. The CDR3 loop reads CAWTPLGRPNTGELFF. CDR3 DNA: TGTGCCTGGACCCCCCTGGGGAGGCCGAACACCGGGGAGCTGTTTTTT.

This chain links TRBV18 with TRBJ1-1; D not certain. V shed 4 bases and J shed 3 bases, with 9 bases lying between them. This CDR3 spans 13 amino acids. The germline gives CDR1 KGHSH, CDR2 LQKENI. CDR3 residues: CASSRAQDTEAFF. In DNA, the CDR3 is TGTGCCAGCTCACGGGCCCAGGACACTGAAGCTTTCTTT.

The CDR3 sequence: CASSEGRVTGNTIYF. The CDR3 DNA reads as TGTGCCAGCAGTGAGGGCAGGGTTACTGGAAACACCATATATTTT. The rearrangement links TRBV25-1 to TRBJ1-3, with D possibly being TRBD1 (5 bases). Germline-derived CDR1 and CDR2 are MGHDK and SYGVNS. V shed 3 bases and J shed 2 bases, with 11 bases lying between them. The CDR3 consists of 15 residues.

CDR3 DNA sequence: TGCGCCAGCAGCTTGGGCGGCGCGAGAGATGAAGAGCAGTTCTTC. Amino acid sequence: CASSLGGARDEEQFF. The V gene is TRBV5-1, the J gene TRBJ2-1; D is uncertain. Germline-derived CDR1 and CDR2 are SGHRS and YFSETQ. V was shortened by 0 bases and J by 10 bases, with 17 bases between the two germline ends. The CDR3 length is 15 residues.

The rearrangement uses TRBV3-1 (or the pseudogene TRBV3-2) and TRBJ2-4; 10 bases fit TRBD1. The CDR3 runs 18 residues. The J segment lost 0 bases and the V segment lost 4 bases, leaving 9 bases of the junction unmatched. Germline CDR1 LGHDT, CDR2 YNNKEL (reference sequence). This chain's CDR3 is CASSLDRGGALAKNIQYF. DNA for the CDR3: TGTGCCAGCAGCCTGGACAGGGGGGGAGCACTAGCCAAAAACATTCAGTACTTC.

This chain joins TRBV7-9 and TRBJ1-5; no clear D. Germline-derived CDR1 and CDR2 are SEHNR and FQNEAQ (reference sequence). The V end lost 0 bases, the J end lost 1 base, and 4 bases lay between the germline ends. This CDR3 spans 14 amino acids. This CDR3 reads CASSLASSNQPQHF. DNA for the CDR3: TGTGCCAGCAGCTTAGCGTCGAGCAATCAGCCCCAGCATTTT.

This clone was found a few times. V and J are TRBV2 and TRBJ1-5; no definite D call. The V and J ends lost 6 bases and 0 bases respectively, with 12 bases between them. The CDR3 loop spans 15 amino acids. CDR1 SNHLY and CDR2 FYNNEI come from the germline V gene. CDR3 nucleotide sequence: TGTGCCAGCAGCGGCTCGCGGATTAGCAATCAGCCCCAGCATTTT. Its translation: CASSGSRISNQPQHF.

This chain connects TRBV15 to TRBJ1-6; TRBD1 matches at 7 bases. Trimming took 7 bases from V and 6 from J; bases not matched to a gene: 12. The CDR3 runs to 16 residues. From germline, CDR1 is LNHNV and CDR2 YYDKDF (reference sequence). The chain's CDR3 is CATTREGASGNSPLHF. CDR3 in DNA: TGTGCCACCACGCGGGAGGGGGCGAGTGGTAATTCACCCCTCCACTTT.

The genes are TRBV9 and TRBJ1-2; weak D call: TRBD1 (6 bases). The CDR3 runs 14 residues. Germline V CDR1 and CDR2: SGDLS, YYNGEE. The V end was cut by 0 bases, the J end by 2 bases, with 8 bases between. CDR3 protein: CASSVGQENYGYTF. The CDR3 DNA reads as TGTGCCAGCAGCGTAGGACAGGAGAACTATGGCTACACCTTC.

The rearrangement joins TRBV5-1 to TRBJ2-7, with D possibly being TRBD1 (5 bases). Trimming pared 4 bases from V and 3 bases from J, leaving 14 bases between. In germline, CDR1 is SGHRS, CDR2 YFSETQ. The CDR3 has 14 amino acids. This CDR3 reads CASSRDSINYEQYF. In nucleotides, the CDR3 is TGCGCCAGCAGCAGAGACAGCATCAACTACGAGCAGTACTTC.

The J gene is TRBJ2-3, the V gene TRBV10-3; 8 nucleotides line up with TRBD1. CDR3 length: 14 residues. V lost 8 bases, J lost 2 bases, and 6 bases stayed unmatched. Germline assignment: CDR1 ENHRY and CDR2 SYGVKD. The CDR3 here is CAIQQGGHTDTQYF. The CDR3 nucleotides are TGTGCCATCCAACAGGGGGGACACACAGATACGCAGTATTTT.

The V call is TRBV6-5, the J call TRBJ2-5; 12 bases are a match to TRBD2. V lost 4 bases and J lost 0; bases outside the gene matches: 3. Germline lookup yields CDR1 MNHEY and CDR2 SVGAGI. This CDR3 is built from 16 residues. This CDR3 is CASSSPSGRDQETQYF. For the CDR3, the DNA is TGTGCCAGCAGTTCCCCTAGCGGGAGGGACCAAGAGACCCAGTACTTC.

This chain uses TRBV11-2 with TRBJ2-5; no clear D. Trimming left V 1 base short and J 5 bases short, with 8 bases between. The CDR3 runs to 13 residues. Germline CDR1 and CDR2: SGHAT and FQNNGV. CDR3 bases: TGTGCCAGCAGCTTAGCCTTGAGGGAGACCCAGTACTTC. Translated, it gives CASSLALRETQYF.

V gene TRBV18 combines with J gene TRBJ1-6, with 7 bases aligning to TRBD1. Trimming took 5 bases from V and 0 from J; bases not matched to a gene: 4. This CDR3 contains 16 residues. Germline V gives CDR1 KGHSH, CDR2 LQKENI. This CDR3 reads CASSGQDSSYNSPLHF. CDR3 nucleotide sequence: TGTGCCAGCTCAGGACAGGATAGCTCCTATAATTCACCCCTCCACTTT.

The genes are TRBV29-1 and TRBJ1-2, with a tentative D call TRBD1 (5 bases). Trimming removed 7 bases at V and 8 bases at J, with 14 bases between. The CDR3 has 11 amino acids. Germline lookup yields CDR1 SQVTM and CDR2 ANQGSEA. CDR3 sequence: CSAQRGGGYTF. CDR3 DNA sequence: TGCAGCGCCCAAAGGGGTGGGGGCTACACCTTC.

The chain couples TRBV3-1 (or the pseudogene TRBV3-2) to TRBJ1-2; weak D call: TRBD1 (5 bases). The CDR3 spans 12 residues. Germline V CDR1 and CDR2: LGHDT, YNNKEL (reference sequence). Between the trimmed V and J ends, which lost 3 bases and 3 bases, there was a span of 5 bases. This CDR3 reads CASSQTDYGYTF. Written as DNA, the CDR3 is TGTGCCAGCAGCCAGACAGACTATGGCTACACCTTC.

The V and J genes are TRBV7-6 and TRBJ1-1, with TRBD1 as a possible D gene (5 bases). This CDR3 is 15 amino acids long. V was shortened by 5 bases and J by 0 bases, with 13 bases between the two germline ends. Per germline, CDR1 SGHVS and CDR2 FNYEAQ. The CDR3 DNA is TGTGCCAGCAGCGTGACACAGGCCTTGAACACTGAAGCTTTCTTT. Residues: CASSVTQALNTEAFF.